This is a list of T cell receptor beta chains from one sample in a study of blood T cell repertoires in COVID-19. Produced via immunoSEQ multiplex PCR; TCRdb's table is partial and in-frame only. The sample carries some 460,000 clones, about 85% recorded once. Sequenced material: PBMCs or T cells enriched from blood (not recorded which). Receptor source: a woman younger than 30 with acute COVID-19. Each CDR3 is given with its conserved first and last residue. The D gene is left open where the match is weak. Clone size is shown for a subset of rows, as once, few, many or a class of expanded clone.

cdr3_length	clone_size	v_call	j_call	d_call	cdr3_nt	cdr3_aa
14	NA	TRBV3-1/TRBV3-2	TRBJ2-1	NA	TGTGCCAGCAGAGACAGGTGGGCTCACAATGAGCAGTTCTTC	CASRDRWAHNEQFF
16	NA	TRBV18	TRBJ1-6	TRBD1	TGTGCCAGCTCACCGCGGGACAGTCTATATAATTCACCCCTCCACTTT	CASSPRDSLYNSPLHF
15	NA	TRBV28	TRBJ1-2	TRBD1	TGTGCCAGCAGCCCGGGACAGGGGGCGCGGAATGGCTACACCTTC	CASSPGQGARNGYTF
15	NA	TRBV15	TRBJ2-7	TRBD1	TGTGCCACCAGCAGAGCGGGCAGGGGGCCTATCGAGCAGTACTTC	CATSRAGRGPIEQYF
12	few	TRBV29-1	TRBJ1-2	NA	TGCAGCGTTGTTGCAGGGGCGGCTGGCTACACCTTC	CSVVAGAAGYTF
14	NA	TRBV6-5	TRBJ1-4	NA	TGTGCCAGCAGTTACTCCTTTGCTAATGAAAAACTGTTTTTT	CASSYSFANEKLFF
14	NA	TRBV4-1	TRBJ2-3	NA	TGCGCCAGCAGCCACCTTAGCGGAACAGATACGCAGTATTTT	CASSHLSGTDTQYF
13	NA	TRBV27	TRBJ1-1	NA	TGTGCCAGCAGACGGGCGGGGAACACTGAAGCTTTCTTT	CASRRAGNTEAFF
16	NA	TRBV11-2	TRBJ1-2	NA	TGTGCCAGCAGCTTAGTCGGGTTCAGCCCTAACTATGGCTACACCTTC	CASSLVGFSPNYGYTF
16	NA	TRBV5-4	TRBJ1-5	NA	TGTGCCAGCAGCTTGGTGCCAGTCCCGAGCAATCAGCCCCAGCATTTT	CASSLVPVPSNQPQHF
16	few	TRBV19	TRBJ1-2	NA	TGTGCCAGTAACCCTTCGGGGGGGAAAGGATGGGCTGGCTACACCTTC	CASNPSGGKGWAGYTF
15	NA	TRBV5-5	TRBJ2-2	TRBD1	TGTGCCAGCAGCCTGACAGGGACGGGCACCGGGGAGCTGTTTTTT	CASSLTGTGTGELFF
14	NA	TRBV7-2	TRBJ2-1	TRBD1	TGTGCCAGCAGCTTTACAGGGGGAATCAATGAGCAGTTCTTC	CASSFTGGINEQFF
15	NA	TRBV27	TRBJ1-1	NA	TGTGCCAGCAGCCTGTTCGAGGGCCCGAACACTGAAGCTTTCTTT	CASSLFEGPNTEAFF
15	NA	TRBV6-1	TRBJ2-2	TRBD1	TGTGCCAGCAGGGAACAGGGGGCGGTCACCGGGGAGCTGTTTTTT	CASREQGAVTGELFF
13	NA	TRBV4-1	TRBJ2-1	TRBD2	TGCGCCAGCAGCATCGGGGGGAACAATGAGCAGTTCTTC	CASSIGGNNEQFF
16	NA	TRBV30	TRBJ2-1	TRBD2	TGTGCCTGGAGCCCCCCACTAGCGGGATTCTACAATGAGCAGTTCTTC	CAWSPPLAGFYNEQFF
15	NA	TRBV27	TRBJ2-1	NA	TGTGCCAGCAGTTTTGGGCCGGGATCCTACAATGAGCAGTTCTTC	CASSFGPGSYNEQFF
12	NA	TRBV28	TRBJ1-3	NA	TGTGCCAGCAGTTTGAGAGGAAACACCATATATTTT	CASSLRGNTIYF
14	few	TRBV7-9	TRBJ2-7	NA	TGTGCCAGCAGCCCACCCCAGGGCAACTACGAGCAGTACTTC	CASSPPQGNYEQYF
16	once	TRBV19	TRBJ1-5	NA	TGTGCCAGTAGTATAGATCTATCAGGGCCCCATCAGCCCCAGCATTTT	CASSIDLSGPHQPQHF
14	NA	TRBV5-1	TRBJ1-2	NA	TGCGCCAGCAGCCCCGGGACTACTAACTATGGCTACACCTTC	CASSPGTTNYGYTF
15	few	TRBV6-2/TRBV6-3	TRBJ2-7	TRBD2	TGTGCCAGCAGTTACTCTAGCGGGAGCTCCTACGAGCAGTACTTC	CASSYSSGSSYEQYF
14	few	TRBV19	TRBJ1-1	TRBD1	TGTGCCACCGGACAGGGGGCGGTGATGACTGAAGCTTTCTTT	CATGQGAVMTEAFF
15	NA	TRBV6-1	TRBJ2-7	NA	TGTGCCAGCAGTGAAGGGCAGGGGAATACCTACGAGCAGTACTTC	CASSEGQGNTYEQYF
12	NA	TRBV12-3/TRBV12-4	TRBJ1-2	TRBD1	TGTGCCAGCAGTCCAAGGGGGCAAGGCTACACCTTC	CASSPRGQGYTF
11	NA	TRBV11-2	TRBJ1-1	NA	TGTGCCAGCAGCTTTGGCTTCCAAGCTTTCTTT	CASSFGFQAFF
13	NA	TRBV12-3/TRBV12-4	TRBJ1-2	NA	TGTGCCAGCAGTTTACTACAGGGCTATGGCTACACCTTC	CASSLLQGYGYTF
15	NA	TRBV4-3	TRBJ2-1	TRBD2	TGCGCCAGCAGCCAAGGACTAGCGGACTACAATGAGCAGTTCTTC	CASSQGLADYNEQFF
15	NA	TRBV7-2	TRBJ2-3	TRBD2	TGTGCCAGCAGCTTAGAAGCGGGAGGACCAGATACGCAGTATTTT	CASSLEAGGPDTQYF
11	NA	TRBV5-4	TRBJ1-3	NA	TGTGCCATTCGAGGGAATAACACCATATATTTT	CAIRGNNTIYF
16	NA	TRBV3-1/TRBV3-2	TRBJ2-1	TRBD2	TGTGCCAGCAGCTCCAGCACTAGCGGGGTATACAATGAGCAGTTCTTC	CASSSSTSGVYNEQFF
14	NA	TRBV4-1	TRBJ1-6	TRBD1	TGCGCCAGCAGCCAAGGAAGACAGGGGTCGCCCCTCCACTTT	CASSQGRQGSPLHF
16	NA	TRBV5-5	TRBJ1-2	TRBD1	TGTGCCAGCAGCTTGGGGTCCGGGAAGGACAGGGACCGGAACACCTTC	CASSLGSGKDRDRNTF
14	NA	TRBV9	TRBJ2-7	TRBD2	TGTGCCAGCAGCGCCTACGGGACTAGTCACGAGCAGTACTTC	CASSAYGTSHEQYF
15	NA	TRBV12-5	TRBJ2-1	TRBD1	TGTGCTAGTGATAATGGACAGGGACTCTACAATGAGCAGTTCTTC	CASDNGQGLYNEQFF
15	NA	TRBV11-2	TRBJ2-7	TRBD2	TGTGCCAGCAGCTTAACTAGCGGGGGATCCTACGAGCAGTACTTC	CASSLTSGGSYEQYF
15	once	TRBV5-1	TRBJ1-4	NA	TGCGCCAGCAGCTTGGCAGGGGCGCAGGGTGAAAAACTGTTTTTT	CASSLAGAQGEKLFF
12	NA	TRBV10-3	TRBJ2-7	NA	TGTGCCATCAGGGGAGCTAGCTACGAGCAGTACTTC	CAIRGASYEQYF
12	NA	TRBV20-1	TRBJ1-2	TRBD1	TGCAGTGCTAGTGGACAGGGGTACGGCTACACCTTC	CSASGQGYGYTF
14	NA	TRBV21-1	TRBJ2-2	NA	TGTGCCGGGGGGACAGGAACCTCCTACGGGGAGCTGTTTTTT	CAGGTGTSYGELFF
15	few	TRBV11-2	TRBJ2-1	NA	TGTGCCAGCAGCTTTTGGTCTCCAGGCAACAATGAGCAGTTCTTC	CASSFWSPGNNEQFF